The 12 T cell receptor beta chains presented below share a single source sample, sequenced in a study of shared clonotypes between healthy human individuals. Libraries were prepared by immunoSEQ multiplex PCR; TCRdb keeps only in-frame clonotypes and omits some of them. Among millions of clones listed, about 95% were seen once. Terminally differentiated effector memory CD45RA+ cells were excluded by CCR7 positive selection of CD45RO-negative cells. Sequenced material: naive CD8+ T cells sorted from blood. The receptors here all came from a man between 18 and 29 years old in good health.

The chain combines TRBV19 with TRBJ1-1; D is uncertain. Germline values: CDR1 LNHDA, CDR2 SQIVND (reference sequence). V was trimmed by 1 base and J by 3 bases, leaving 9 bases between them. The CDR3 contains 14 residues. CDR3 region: CASSIVSGDTEAFF. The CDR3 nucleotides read TGTGCCAGTAGTATAGTAAGTGGGGACACTGAAGCTTTCTTT.

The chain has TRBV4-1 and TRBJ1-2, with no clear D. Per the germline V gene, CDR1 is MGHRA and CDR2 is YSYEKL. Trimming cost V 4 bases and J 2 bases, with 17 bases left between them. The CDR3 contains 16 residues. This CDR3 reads CASSLGVGVLNYGYTF. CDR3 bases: TGCGCCAGCAGCCTAGGCGTTGGCGTACTAAACTATGGCTACACCTTC.

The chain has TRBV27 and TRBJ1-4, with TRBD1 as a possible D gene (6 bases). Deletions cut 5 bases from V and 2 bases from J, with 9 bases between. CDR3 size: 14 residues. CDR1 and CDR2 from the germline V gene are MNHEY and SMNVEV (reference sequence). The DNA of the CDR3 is TGTGCCAGCAGTACGACAGGTACTAATGAAAAACTGTTTTTT. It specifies CASSTTGTNEKLFF.

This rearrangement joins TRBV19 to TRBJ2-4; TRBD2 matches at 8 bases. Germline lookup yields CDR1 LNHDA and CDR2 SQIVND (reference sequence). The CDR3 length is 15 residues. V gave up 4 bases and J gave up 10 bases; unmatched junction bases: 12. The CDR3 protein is CASSTLEREPAIQYF. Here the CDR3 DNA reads TGTGCCAGTAGTACCCTAGAGCGGGAGCCCGCGATTCAGTACTTC.

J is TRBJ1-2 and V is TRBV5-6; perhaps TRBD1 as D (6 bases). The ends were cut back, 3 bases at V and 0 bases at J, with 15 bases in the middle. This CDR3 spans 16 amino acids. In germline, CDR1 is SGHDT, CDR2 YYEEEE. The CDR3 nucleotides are TGTGCCAGCAGCTCACGACAGGAGCCAGCTAACTATGGCTACACCTTC. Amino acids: CASSSRQEPANYGYTF.

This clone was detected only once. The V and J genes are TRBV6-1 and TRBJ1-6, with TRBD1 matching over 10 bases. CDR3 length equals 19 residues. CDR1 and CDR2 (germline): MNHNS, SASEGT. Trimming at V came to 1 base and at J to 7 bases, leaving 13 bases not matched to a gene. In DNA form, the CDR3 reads TGTGCCAGCAGTGAAGTGGGGACAGGGGTCGCCTTTCCAAATTCACCCCTCCACTTT. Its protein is CASSEVGTGVAFPNSPLHF.

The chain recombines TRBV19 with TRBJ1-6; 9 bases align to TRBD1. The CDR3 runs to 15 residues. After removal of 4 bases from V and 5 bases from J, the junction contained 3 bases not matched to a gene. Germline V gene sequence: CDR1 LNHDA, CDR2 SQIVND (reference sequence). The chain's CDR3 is CASSTGQGNNSPLHF. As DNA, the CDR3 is TGTGCCAGTAGTACGGGACAGGGTAATAATTCACCCCTCCACTTT.

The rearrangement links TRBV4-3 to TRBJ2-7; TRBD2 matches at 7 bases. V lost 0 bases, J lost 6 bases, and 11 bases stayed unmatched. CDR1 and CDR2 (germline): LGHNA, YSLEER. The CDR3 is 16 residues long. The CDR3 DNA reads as TGCGCCAGCAGCCAAGATCGCAGGGCGGGAGCTACCGAGCAGTACTTC. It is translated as CASSQDRRAGATEQYF.

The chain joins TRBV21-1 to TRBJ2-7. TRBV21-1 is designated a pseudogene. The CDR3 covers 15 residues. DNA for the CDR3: TGTGCCAGCAGCCCTACTTGGGTCCCTCCCCACGAGCAGTACTTC. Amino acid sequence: CASSPTWVPPHEQYF.

In DNA form, the CDR3 reads TGCGCCAGCAGCCAGGCCCGGGGGCAAGGACAGCCCCAGCATTTT. Its translation is CASSQARGQGQPQHF. This rearrangement joins TRBV4-1 to TRBJ1-5; a possible D gene is TRBD1 (6 bases). This CDR3 spans 15 amino acids. Germline CDR1 and CDR2: MGHRA and YSYEKL. V dropped 3 bases and J dropped 7 bases, with 16 bases sitting between them.

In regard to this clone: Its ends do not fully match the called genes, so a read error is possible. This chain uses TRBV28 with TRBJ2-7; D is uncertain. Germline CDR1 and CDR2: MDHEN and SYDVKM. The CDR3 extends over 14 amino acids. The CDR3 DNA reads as TGTGCCGGCAGTTTATCAAGAGACGGTTACGAGCAGTACTTC. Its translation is CAGSLSRDGYEQYF.

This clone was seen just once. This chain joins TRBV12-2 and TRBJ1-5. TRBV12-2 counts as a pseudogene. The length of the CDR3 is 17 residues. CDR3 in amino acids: CASRLAREASGNQPQHF. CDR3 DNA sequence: TGTGCAAGTCGCTTAGCGCGGGAGGCGAGCGGCAATCAGCCCCAGCATTTT.